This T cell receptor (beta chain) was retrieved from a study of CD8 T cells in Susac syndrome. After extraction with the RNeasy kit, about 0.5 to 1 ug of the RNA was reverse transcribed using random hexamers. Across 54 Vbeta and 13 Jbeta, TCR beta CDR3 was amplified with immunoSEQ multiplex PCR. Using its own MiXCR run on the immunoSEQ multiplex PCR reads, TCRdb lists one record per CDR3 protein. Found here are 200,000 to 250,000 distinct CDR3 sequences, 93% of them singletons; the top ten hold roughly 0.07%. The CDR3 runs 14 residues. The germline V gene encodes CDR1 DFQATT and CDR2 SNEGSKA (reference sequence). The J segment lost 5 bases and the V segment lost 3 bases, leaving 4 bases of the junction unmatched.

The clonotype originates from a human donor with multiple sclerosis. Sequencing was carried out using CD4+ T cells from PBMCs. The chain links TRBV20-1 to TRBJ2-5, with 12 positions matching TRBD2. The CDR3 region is CSARALAGGETQYF. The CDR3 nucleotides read TGCAGTGCTAGGGCTCTAGCGGGAGGGGAGACCCAGTACTTC.